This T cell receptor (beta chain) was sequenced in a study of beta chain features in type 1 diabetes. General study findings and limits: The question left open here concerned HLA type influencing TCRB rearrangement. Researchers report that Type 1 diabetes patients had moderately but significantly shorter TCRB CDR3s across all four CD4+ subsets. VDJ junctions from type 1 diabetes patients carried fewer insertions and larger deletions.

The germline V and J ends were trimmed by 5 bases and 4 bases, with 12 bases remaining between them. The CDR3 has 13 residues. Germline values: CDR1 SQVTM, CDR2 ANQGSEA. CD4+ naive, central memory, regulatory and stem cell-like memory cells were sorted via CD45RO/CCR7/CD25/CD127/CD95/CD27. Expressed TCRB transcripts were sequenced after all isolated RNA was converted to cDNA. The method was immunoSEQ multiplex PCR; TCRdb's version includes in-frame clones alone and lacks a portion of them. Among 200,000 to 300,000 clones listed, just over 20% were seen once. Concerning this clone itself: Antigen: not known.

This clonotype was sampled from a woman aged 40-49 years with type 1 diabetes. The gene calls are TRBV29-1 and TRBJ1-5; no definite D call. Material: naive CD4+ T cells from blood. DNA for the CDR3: TGCAGCGTTCGTGAGGCAACGAATCAGCCCCAGCATTTT. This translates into CSVREATNQPQHF.